A selection of T cell receptor beta chains follows, all from one sample in a study of shared T cell receptors in the human thymus. The table came from immunoSEQ multiplex PCR; TCRdb's copy has only in-frame clones and leaves some out. In the table there are more than 550,000 clones, approximately 85% of which are singletons. The same data also went into a second study, on human thymus T cells.

The sequencing sample was made of thymocytes. These TCRs come from a girl under three years old with a congenital heart defect. The CDR3 runs from the conserved cysteine through the conserved F or W. The order of the fields is J gene, D gene, clone size, V gene, CDR3 DNA, CDR3 protein. A D gene is named only where the DNA matches it firmly. The size of a clone is reported for some rows only, either as once, few or many, or as a class for expanded clones.

J: TRBJ1-2
D: -
size: -
V: TRBV19
DNA: TGTGCCAGTAGCCAGGAGGCTTCCCCCACTAACTATGGCTACACCTTC
CDR3: CASSQEASPTNYGYTF

J: TRBJ2-7
D: TRBD1
size: few
V: TRBV5-4
DNA: TGTGCCAGCAGCTTGCGGACAGGGGCCTACGAGCAGTACTTC
CDR3: CASSLRTGAYEQYF

J: TRBJ2-3
D: -
size: -
V: TRBV9
DNA: TGTGCCAGCAGCTTCTCTCCTACCACAGATACGCAGTATTTT
CDR3: CASSFSPTTDTQYF

J: TRBJ1-1
D: -
size: -
V: TRBV6-1
DNA: TGTGCCAGCAGTGAAGTTTGGGGCAGGAAGAAAGCTGAAGCTTTCTTT
CDR3: CASSEVWGRKKAEAFF

J: TRBJ1-2
D: TRBD1
size: -
V: TRBV19
DNA: TGTGCCAGTAGGAGGACAGGAAACTATGGCTACACCTTC
CDR3: CASRRTGNYGYTF

J: TRBJ1-6
D: -
size: -
V: TRBV19
DNA: TGTGCCAGTAGTAGCTCACCCGCTACCTCCTATAATTCACCCCTCCACTTT
CDR3: CASSSSPATSYNSPLHF

J: TRBJ2-5
D: -
size: -
V: TRBV2
DNA: TGTGCCAGCAGTGAAGCCGTCGTTGGCGGGGAAGAGACCCAGTACTTC
CDR3: CASSEAVVGGEETQYF

J: TRBJ2-3
D: TRBD2
size: -
V: TRBV6-1
DNA: TGTGCCAGCAGTGCCCCTAGCGGGGAAGACACAGATACGCAGTATTTT
CDR3: CASSAPSGEDTDTQYF

J: TRBJ1-4
D: -
size: -
V: TRBV6-5
DNA: TGTGCCAGCCGGACAGATGCAACTAATGAAAAACTGTTTTTT
CDR3: CASRTDATNEKLFF

J: TRBJ1-2
D: -
size: -
V: TRBV27
DNA: TGTGCCAGCAGTTCCCTTCGAACGGATCCGGAGGGCTATGGCTACACCTTC
CDR3: CASSSLRTDPEGYGYTF

J: TRBJ2-1
D: TRBD2
size: -
V: TRBV10-3
DNA: TGTGCCACCAAAGCGGGGGCGTTATACAATGAGCAGTTCTTC
CDR3: CATKAGALYNEQFF

J: TRBJ2-1
D: TRBD2
size: -
V: TRBV2
DNA: TGTGCCAGCAGTGAAGCCAATAGGGGTGGGACTACCTACAATGAGCAGTTCTTC
CDR3: CASSEANRGGTTYNEQFF

J: TRBJ1-5
D: TRBD1
size: -
V: TRBV15
DNA: TGTGCCACCAGCAGAGATGTGACAGGGGTGGTCATGGGCAATCAGCCCCAGCATTTT
CDR3: CATSRDVTGVVMGNQPQHF

J: TRBJ1-2
D: TRBD1
size: -
V: TRBV7-8
DNA: TGTGCCAGCAGCTTTTCTAGGACAGGGGGAAAAGGGCTCTATGGCTACACCTTC
CDR3: CASSFSRTGGKGLYGYTF

J: TRBJ1-2
D: -
size: -
V: TRBV4-1
DNA: TGCGCCAGCAGCCAAGAAATCAGGGAGGTTTGGGGCTACACCTTC
CDR3: CASSQEIREVWGYTF

J: TRBJ1-2
D: -
size: -
V: TRBV5-5
DNA: TGTGCCAGCAGCTTCCATAGGAACAGGAAATTTACTAACTATGGCTACACCTTC
CDR3: CASSFHRNRKFTNYGYTF

J: TRBJ2-7
D: TRBD1
size: -
V: TRBV4-1
DNA: TGCGCCAGCAGCCGCCCTAACCGGGACAGGGTTGGCGAGCAGTACTTC
CDR3: CASSRPNRDRVGEQYF

J: TRBJ1-2
D: -
size: -
V: TRBV6-5
DNA: TGTGCCAGCAGTTACTCGGCCAGGGGCTATGGCTACACCTTC
CDR3: CASSYSARGYGYTF

J: TRBJ2-1
D: -
size: -
V: TRBV29-1
DNA: TGCAGCGTTGTCTGGAGGGGGGGCCATGAGCAGTTCTTC
CDR3: CSVVWRGGHEQFF

J: TRBJ2-7
D: -
size: -
V: TRBV28
DNA: TGTGCCAGCAGCAACCCCAGGGGAATGGCCGAGCAGTACTTC
CDR3: CASSNPRGMAEQYF

J: TRBJ1-3
D: TRBD1
size: few
V: TRBV25-1
DNA: TGTGCCAGCAGTGGAACATACAGGGGCGGAAACACCATATATTTT
CDR3: CASSGTYRGGNTIYF

J: TRBJ1-2
D: TRBD1
size: -
V: TRBV2
DNA: TGTGCCAGCAGTGATCAGGGGGCGCAAGCGGCTGGCTACACCTTC
CDR3: CASSDQGAQAAGYTF

J: TRBJ1-2
D: -
size: few
V: TRBV29-1
DNA: TGCAGCGTTGACCGGGACACCCTTAACTATGGCTACACCTTC
CDR3: CSVDRDTLNYGYTF

J: TRBJ2-1
D: TRBD2
size: few
V: TRBV4-1
DNA: TGCGCCAGCAGCCAAGGATGGCGGGGGGGCCCGGACAATGAGCAGTTCTTC
CDR3: CASSQGWRGGPDNEQFF

J: TRBJ1-2
D: TRBD1
size: -
V: TRBV19
DNA: TGTGCCAGTAGTAGGGGACAGGCTCGTGGCTACACCTTC
CDR3: CASSRGQARGYTF

J: TRBJ1-4
D: -
size: once
V: TRBV12-5
DNA: TGTGCTAGTGGCCGGGACTGCGCAACTAATGAAAAACTGTTTTTT
CDR3: CASGRDCATNEKLFF